The next 23 T cell receptor beta chains were all read from a single sample in a study of blood T cell repertoires in COVID-19. Sequenced by immunoSEQ multiplex PCR; TCRdb stores in-frame clones only, minus some. Here the sample spans about 210,000 clones, around 83% being singletons. The sequenced sample consisted of peripheral blood. These receptor sequences come from a woman of 80 years or more with acute or convalescent COVID-19.

In its sample, this clone was seen once. V gene TRBV10-3 combines with J gene TRBJ1-2, with TRBD1 matching over 9 bases. This CDR3 contains 15 residues. V lost 6 bases, J lost 3 bases, and 8 bases stayed unmatched. The germline V gene encodes CDR1 ENHRY and CDR2 SYGVKD. In DNA, the CDR3 is TGTGCCATCAGATACCCGGGACAGGGCGACTATGGCTACACCTTC. This encodes CAIRYPGQGDYGYTF.

This rearrangement joins TRBV28 to TRBJ2-7, with a weak D call TRBD1 (5 bases). Germline-derived CDR1 and CDR2 are MDHEN and SYDVKM. Trimming removed 5 bases at V and 0 bases at J, with 11 bases between. CDR3 length: 14 amino acids. This CDR3 is CASSIHRSSYEQYF. In DNA form, the CDR3 reads TGTGCCAGCAGTATTCACAGGAGCTCCTACGAGCAGTACTTC.

This chain connects TRBV7-8 to TRBJ1-6; 8 nucleotides match TRBD1. The germline V gene encodes CDR1 SGHVS and CDR2 FQNEAQ. Losses at the gene ends were 5 bases for V and 9 bases for J; bases not matched to a gene: 9. The CDR3 sequence is 15 residues long. The CDR3 DNA sequence: TGTGCCAGCAGCGTAGACAGGGGCCAAGGTTCACCCCTCCACTTT. Residues: CASSVDRGQGSPLHF.

This clone was detected a few times. The V and J genes are TRBV5-1 and TRBJ2-7, with TRBD1 matching 7 bases. Germline V CDR1 and CDR2: SGHRS, YFSETQ. V shed 2 bases and J 7 bases; nucleotides not matched to a gene: 6. The CDR3 is 13 residues long. The CDR3 region has the DNA TGCGCCAGCAGCTTTGAGGGGGCGAGAGAGCAGTACTTC. Encoded protein: CASSFEGAREQYF.

This clone has only one observation. The chain links TRBV19 to TRBJ2-3; the D is unclear. Germline V gene sequence: CDR1 LNHDA, CDR2 SQIVND (reference sequence). This CDR3 is 14 amino acids long. Trimming removed 3 bases from V and 2 bases from J, with 9 bases in between. The CDR3 nucleotides are TGTGCCAGTAGTATGCGTAGAAACACAGATACGCAGTATTTT. It yields the protein CASSMRRNTDTQYF.

The CDR3 coding sequence is TGTGCCAGCAGCTTTTTCCAGGGAACCCTAGGAGAGACCCAGTACTTC. It encodes CASSFFQGTLGETQYF. This rearrangement joins TRBV7-9 to TRBJ2-5; D possibly corresponds to TRBD1 (5 bases). The germline CDR1 and CDR2 sequences are SEHNR and FQNEAQ (reference sequence). The V and J ends lost 3 bases and 4 bases respectively, with 18 bases between them. The CDR3 is 16 amino acids.

The rearrangement joins TRBV7-2 to TRBJ1-5, with D uncertain. Trimming shortened V by 1 base and J by 5 bases, and 6 bases separated the two germline ends. This CDR3 contains 13 residues. Germline V CDR1 and CDR2: SGHTA, FQGNSA. DNA of the CDR3: TGTGCCAGCAGCTTAGGGCCAGATCAGCCCCAGCATTTT. It yields the protein CASSLGPDQPQHF. Using reference TRBV7-2 and TRBJ1-5 for the parts outside the CDR3, the full variable domain is GAGVSQSPSNKVTEKGKDVELRCDPISGHTALYWYRQSLGQGLEFLIYFQGNSAPDKSGLPSDRFSAERTGGSVSTLTIQRTQQEDSAVYLCASSLGPDQPQHFGDGTRLSIL.

The chain has TRBV5-1 and TRBJ1-1; D possibly corresponds to TRBD1 (5 bases). The V and J ends lost 6 bases and 4 bases respectively, with 16 bases between them. The CDR3 is 14 amino acids. The V gene's germline CDR1 is SGHRS and CDR2 YFSETQ. CDR3 sequence: CASTTNTGGTEAFF. The CDR3 DNA is TGCGCCAGCACAACAAACACGGGGGGCACTGAAGCTTTCTTT.

This chain uses TRBV4-2 with TRBJ2-1, with TRBD2 identical over 7 bases. The J segment lost 0 bases and the V segment lost 4 bases, leaving 3 bases of the junction unmatched. This CDR3 is 15 amino acids long. CDR1 and CDR2 (germline): LGHNA, YNFKEQ. The DNA of the CDR3 is TGTGCCAGCAGCCTTTTAGCGGGCTCCTACAATGAGCAGTTCTTC. This codes for CASSLLAGSYNEQFF.

The chain uses TRBV28 and TRBJ2-7; 10 positions agree with TRBD1. The CDR3 runs 18 residues. The J segment lost 7 bases and the V segment lost 2 bases, leaving 17 bases of the junction unmatched. Germline lookup yields CDR1 MDHEN and CDR2 SYDVKM. CDR3 protein: CASSLGAGTGDPGGEQYF. Here the CDR3 DNA reads TGTGCCAGCAGTTTAGGGGCCGGGACAGGGGACCCTGGGGGAGAGCAGTACTTC.

The rearrangement links TRBV11-2 to TRBJ1-3; D unclear. V was trimmed by 1 base and J by 2 bases, leaving 9 bases between them. CDR3 size: 15 residues. Germline lookup yields CDR1 SGHAT and CDR2 FQNNGV. Written as DNA, the CDR3 is TGTGCCAGCAGCTTAGGGCCCAGTGCTGGAAACACCATATATTTT. Translated: CASSLGPSAGNTIYF.

The V gene is TRBV5-4, the J gene TRBJ1-2, with 7 bases lining up with TRBD1. Trimming removed 4 bases from V and 7 bases from J; junction bases left unmatched: 10. The CDR3 is made up of 14 amino acids. Germline V gene sequence: CDR1 SGHNT, CDR2 YYREEE (reference sequence). The CDR3 nucleotides are TGTGCCAGCAGCGGAGTAACAGGGGCTTCTGGCTACACCTTC. This encodes CASSGVTGASGYTF.

The genes are TRBV7-6 and TRBJ2-7; perhaps TRBD2 as D (6 bases). Germline assignment: CDR1 SGHVS and CDR2 FNYEAQ. Trimming stripped 0 bases from V and 3 bases from J, with 12 bases between. The CDR3 extends over 15 amino acids. The CDR3 is CASSLAGTGDYEQYF. The DNA of the CDR3 is TGTGCCAGCAGCTTAGCCGGGACTGGTGACTACGAGCAGTACTTC.

This chain joins TRBV6-6 and TRBJ1-6; D gene unclear. This CDR3 comprises 16 residues. Per germline, CDR1 MNHNY and CDR2 SVGAGI (reference sequence). V was cut by 7 bases and J by 0 bases, with 13 bases left in between. The CDR3 DNA is TGTGCCAGCAATTTACCATTGAGCTCCTATAATTCACCCCTCCACTTT. Encoded protein: CASNLPLSSYNSPLHF.

This clone was seen just once. The chain links TRBV2 to TRBJ2-4, with 8 positions matching TRBD1. V lost 6 bases to trimming and J lost 6 bases; unmatched junction nucleotides: 10. The CDR3 is made up of 15 amino acids. Germline V gene lookup returns CDR1 SNHLY and CDR2 FYNNEI. DNA for the CDR3: TGTGCCAGCAGCGCTCGGACGGGACAGGCAAACATTCAGTACTTC. It yields the protein CASSARTGQANIQYF.

V usage is TRBV5-4 and J usage is TRBJ1-2; the match to TRBD1 covers 10 bases. Unmatched junction bases numbered 4, after V lost 3 bases and J lost 5 bases. The CDR3 consists of 14 residues. Germline loops: CDR1 SGHNT, CDR2 YYREEE (reference sequence). The CDR3: CASSSTGGWYGYTF. DNA for the CDR3: TGTGCCAGCAGCTCGACAGGGGGCTGGTATGGCTACACCTTC.

This clone was detected a few times. The chain uses TRBV7-2 and TRBJ2-1; maybe TRBD2 (5 bases). Trimming pared 4 bases from V and 0 bases from J, leaving 13 bases between. CDR1 SGHTA and CDR2 FQGNSA come from the germline V gene. The CDR3 runs to 16 residues. This CDR3 is CASSSSSSSSYNEQFF. The CDR3 DNA is TGTGCCAGCAGCTCGTCCTCTAGCAGCTCCTACAATGAGCAGTTCTTC.

The V call is TRBV27, the J call TRBJ2-1; TRBD1 matches 7 bases. The CDR3 spans 13 residues. Germline V lookup: CDR1 MNHEY, CDR2 SMNVEV (reference sequence). With 3 bases clipped from V and 8 bases from J, the junction kept 4 bases outside the gene matches. CDR3 residues: CASSLVDRDEQFF. CDR3 DNA: TGTGCCAGCAGTTTGGTCGACAGGGATGAGCAGTTCTTC.

The chain links TRBV5-1 to TRBJ1-1, with D possibly being TRBD1 (5 bases). The CDR3 sequence is 14 residues long. Trimming shortened V by 0 bases and J by 0 bases, and 6 bases separated the two germline ends. Germline CDR1 SGHRS, CDR2 YFSETQ. The CDR3 sequence is CASSLATVNTEAFF. CDR3 nucleotides: TGCGCCAGCAGCTTGGCGACAGTGAACACTGAAGCTTTCTTT.

The rearrangement links TRBV5-6 to TRBJ1-5; possibly TRBD1 for D (5 bases). Deletions cut 4 bases from V and 0 bases from J, with 11 bases between. There are 15 residues in the CDR3. Germline V CDR1 and CDR2: SGHDT, YYEEEE. In DNA, the CDR3 is TGTGCCAGCAGCGGGGGGTTTAATAGCAATCAGCCCCAGCATTTT. It yields the protein CASSGGFNSNQPQHF.

This clone was counted only a few times. The CDR3 here is CASRRLGGQNNSPLHF. As DNA, the CDR3 is TGTGCCAGTCGTAGGCTCGGAGGGCAGAATAATTCACCCCTCCACTTT. The chain couples TRBV27 to TRBJ1-6; D not certain. CDR1 MNHEY and CDR2 SMNVEV come from the germline V gene (reference sequence). Trimming removed 9 bases at V and 5 bases at J, with 20 bases between. This CDR3 spans 16 amino acids.

CDR3: CASSPAGGLYNEQFF. CDR3 DNA: TGTGCCAGCAGTCCCGCGGGAGGGCTATACAATGAGCAGTTCTTC. The gene calls are TRBV6-5 and TRBJ2-1, with 9 bases lining up with TRBD2. The trim removed 5 bases at V and 4 bases at J, leaving 6 bases unmatched. The CDR3 loop spans 15 amino acids. Germline CDR1 and CDR2: MNHEY and SVGAGI.

This chain uses TRBV19 with TRBJ1-2, with D possibly being TRBD1 (5 bases). CDR1 is LNHDA, CDR2 SQIVND, per germline (reference sequence). The CDR3 has 12 amino acids. With 7 bases removed from V and 6 bases from J, the gap between germline ends came to 12 bases. The CDR3 nucleotides read TGTGCCAGTACTCGGGGACTTGATGGCTACACCTTC. Its translation is CASTRGLDGYTF.